This TCR beta chain was sequenced in a study of beta chain features in type 1 diabetes. Overall study results and limits: There was a possibility that cDNA sequencing over-represented cells with high TCR expression. Patients showed naive, central memory and Treg TCRB repertoires that appeared more similar than those of healthy donors. Type 1 diabetes patients showed fewer insertions and more deletions at VDJ junctions.

This CDR3 spans 15 amino acids. V was trimmed by 4 bases and J by 8 bases, leaving 17 bases between them. The germline gives CDR1 LGHNA, CDR2 YNFKEQ. This clone was seen a few times. Its antigen remains unidentified. cDNA synthesis used the whole RNA isolate, giving expressed TCRB sequences. TCRdb's copy holds only in-frame clones and misses some; the assay was immunoSEQ multiplex PCR. Of more than 150,000 clones listed, 8.5% to 14% are singletons. Sequencing used central memory CD4+ T cells from blood. The chain combines TRBV4-2 with TRBJ1-4, with D possibly TRBD1 on 5 matching bases. The receptor comes from a man between 18 and 29 years old in good health. CDR3 sequence reads: CASSRRDGPTEKLFF. The DNA for the CDR3 is TGTGCCAGCAGCCGACGGGACGGACCAACCGAAAAACTGTTTTTT.